This TCR beta chain was identified during a study of cytomegalovirus exposure and HLA in healthy donors. Study at large: Drawn from HLA-typed donors, tens of millions of unique TCRs were held in an early data release. Overall study results and limits: When analyzed later, a missense DCLRE1C variant was found to be linked to TCR beta V- and J-gene trimming. Analysis performed later showed TCR beta chains linked to HLA being more clonally expanded than equally common others. In vitro assays verified that three CMV-associated chains recognized CMV antigens specifically.

By share of the sample, this clone is medium-sized. What it binds is not known. This CDR3 comprises 14 residues. Germline CDR1 is MRHNA and CDR2 is SNTAGT. The trim removed 3 bases at V and 1 base at J, leaving 0 bases unmatched. Vbeta (60) and Jbeta (13) primers were used in the PCR. Here immunoSEQ multiplex PCR was the method, and the copy in TCRdb shows in-frame clones only, minus some. The table lists 130,000 to 150,000 clones, about 79% of them singletons. What was sequenced was PBMCs. The V gene is TRBV6-4, the J gene TRBJ2-3; 8 bases match TRBD2. The receptor was derived from a woman in her twenties or thirties in good health and CMV-seronegative. For the CDR3, the DNA is TGTGCCAGCAGTGAGCGGGGGGGCACAGATACGCAGTATTTT. Its translation: CASSERGGTDTQYF.